This is a list of T cell receptor beta chains from one sample in a study of early T cells in non-severe SARS-CoV-2 infection. One entry per CDR3 protein results from TCRdb running MiXCR on the 5' RACE reads. The data hold tens of thousands of distinct CDR3 sequences, with 4.5% to 7.5% observed a single time. Sequencing used whole blood. The source is an adult who was a healthcare worker with PCR-confirmed SARS-CoV-2 infection or an uninfected control (not recorded which). The CDR3 runs from the conserved cysteine through the conserved F or W. D genes are given only for firm matches. Where a row states a size, it is once, few, many or the class of an expanded clone; other rows omit it.

CDR3 protein	CDR3 DNA	V gene	clone size	D gene	J gene	CDR3 length
CASSLSLAVGEQYF	TGTGCCAGCAGCTTGTCACTAGCGGTCGGCGAGCAGTACTTC	TRBV7-2	many	TRBD2	TRBJ2-7	14
CASSQAGGGGYTF	TGTGCCAGCAGCCAGGCGGGGGGCGGTGGCTACACCTTC	TRBV11-2	many	-	TRBJ1-2	13
CASSETGVGQPQHF	TGTGCCAGCAGTGAAACAGGGGTCGGTCAGCCCCAGCATTTT	TRBV6-1	many	TRBD1	TRBJ1-5	14
CASSLGGVDTQYF	TGCGCCAGCAGCCTGGGAGGGGTAGATACGCAGTATTTT	TRBV5-1	many	TRBD2	TRBJ2-3	13
CASSMGDEQFF	TGTGCCAGCAGCATGGGCGATGAGCAGTTCTTC	TRBV25-1	many	-	TRBJ2-1	11
CASSRPGRATGELFF	TGTGCCAGCAGCCGGCCCGGTCGGGCCACCGGGGAGCTGTTTTTT	TRBV28	many	-	TRBJ2-2	15
CASSAGLATQYF	TGCGCCAGCAGTGCGGGACTAGCGACGCAGTATTTT	TRBV5-1	many	TRBD2	TRBJ2-3	12
CASSFSEGHPFSEAFF	TGTGCCAGCAGCTTCTCTGAGGGACACCCTTTTTCTGAAGCTTTCTTT	TRBV11-2	many	-	TRBJ1-1	16
CASEDRGGEQYF	TGTGCCTCCGAAGACAGGGGAGGCGAGCAGTACTTC	TRBV24-1	-	TRBD1	TRBJ2-7	12
CASSLDHEQYF	TGTGCCAGCAGCTTAGACCACGAGCAGTACTTC	TRBV7-6	many	-	TRBJ2-7	11
CAWSGGQTQETQYF	TGTGCCTGGAGTGGGGGACAGACCCAAGAGACCCAGTACTTC	TRBV30	many	TRBD1	TRBJ2-5	14
CASSPPGQGKLFF	TGTGCCAGCAGCCCACCGGGACAGGGAAAACTGTTTTTT	TRBV5-4	many	TRBD1	TRBJ1-4	13
CASSYSINGGNGEQYF	TGTGCCAGCAGTTACTCGATTAACGGGGGGAACGGCGAGCAGTACTTC	TRBV6-5	many	TRBD2	TRBJ2-7	16
CASSLAGQGPYEQYF	TGTGCCAGCAGCTTAGCGGGACAGGGCCCCTACGAGCAGTACTTC	TRBV7-6	many	TRBD1	TRBJ2-7	15
CSAYSLPEQYF	TGCAGTGCTTACAGCCTACCAGAGCAGTACTTC	TRBV20-1	-	-	TRBJ2-7	11
CASSSDLTSYNEQFF	TGTGCCAGCAGCTCGGACTTAACCTCCTACAATGAGCAGTTCTTC	TRBV5-4	-	-	TRBJ2-1	15
CASSSEAQPNQPQHF	TGTGCCAGCAGCTCCGAGGCCCAACCGAATCAGCCCCAGCATTTT	TRBV6-5	many	-	TRBJ1-5	15
CASSLKGGIYSSPLHF	TGTGCCAGCAGTTTAAAGGGGGGGATTTATAGTTCACCCCTCCACTTT	TRBV27	many	-	TRBJ1-6	16
CASSSSLHRGTETQYF	TGTGCCAGCAGCTCCTCACTCCACAGGGGAACGGAGACCCAGTACTTC	TRBV5-6	few	TRBD1	TRBJ2-5	16
CASSLRPAANTEAFF	TGTGCCAGCAGCTTACGCCCGGCGGCTAACACTGAAGCTTTCTTT	TRBV5-6	-	-	TRBJ1-1	15
CASTPRQGHEQYF	TGTGCCAGCACTCCCAGACAGGGCCACGAGCAGTACTTC	TRBV6-1	-	TRBD1	TRBJ2-7	13
CASSRWAASYNEQFF	TGTGCCAGCAGCAGGTGGGCGGCCTCCTACAATGAGCAGTTCTTC	TRBV7-9	many	-	TRBJ2-1	15
CASSPARGADGYEQYF	TGTGCCAGCAGCCCGGCAAGGGGAGCGGATGGCTACGAGCAGTACTTC	TRBV5-5	many	-	TRBJ2-7	16
CASTTGAGQTNQPQHF	TGTGCCAGCACAACCGGGGCGGGACAGACGAATCAGCCCCAGCATTTT	TRBV5-6	few	TRBD1	TRBJ1-5	16
CASSLARVRGSNEQFF	TGTGCCAGCAGCTTAGCCCGCGTTCGGGGGAGCAATGAGCAGTTCTTC	TRBV11-2	many	-	TRBJ2-1	16
CASSFVGYNEQFF	TGTGCCAGCAGCTTTGTCGGGTACAATGAGCAGTTCTTC	TRBV5-6	many	-	TRBJ2-1	13
CSVDVAVWSTDTQYF	TGCAGCGTTGATGTAGCTGTGTGGAGCACAGATACGCAGTATTTT	TRBV29-1	many	-	TRBJ2-3	15
CSATRPTTSGQETQYF	TGCAGTGCTACGAGACCTACAACTAGCGGTCAAGAGACCCAGTACTTC	TRBV20-1	many	TRBD2	TRBJ2-5	16
CASSPSDGYGYTF	TGTGCCAGCTCACCATCCGACGGTTATGGCTACACCTTC	TRBV18	few	-	TRBJ1-2	13
CASSAAQGLNSPLHF	TGTGCCAGCAGCGCCGCGCAGGGACTTAATTCACCCCTCCACTTT	TRBV7-2	-	-	TRBJ1-6	15
CASSEDGSGANVLTF	TGTGCCAGCAGTGAAGACGGATCTGGGGCCAACGTCCTGACTTTC	TRBV6-1	many	-	TRBJ2-6	15
CASSDRDREIRDTQYF	TGTGCCAGCAGTGATAGGGACAGGGAAATTCGAGATACGCAGTATTTT	TRBV25-1	many	TRBD1	TRBJ2-3	16
CASSPPSGGSYNEQFF	TGCGCCAGCAGTCCCCCCTCAGGGGGGTCCTACAATGAGCAGTTCTTC	TRBV10-2	many	-	TRBJ2-1	16
CASKLPGQGETQYF	TGTGCCAGCAAGTTACCCGGACAGGGGGAGACCCAGTACTTC	TRBV11-2	many	TRBD1	TRBJ2-5	14
CASSLTGTGPYNEQFF	TGTGCCAGCAGCCTCACCGGGACAGGACCCTACAATGAGCAGTTCTTC	TRBV11-2	many	TRBD1	TRBJ2-1	16
CSVGSAGGSYEQYF	TGCAGCGTTGGATCAGCGGGGGGATCCTACGAGCAGTACTTC	TRBV29-1	many	TRBD2	TRBJ2-7	14
CSASYRDTSFWDGYTF	TGCAGTGCTAGTTACCGGGACACTTCCTTCTGGGATGGCTACACCTTC	TRBV20-1	-	-	TRBJ1-2	16
CSVAGQGGNGELFF	TGCAGCGTGGCGGGACAGGGTGGGAACGGGGAGCTGTTTTTT	TRBV29-1	many	TRBD1	TRBJ2-2	14
CASSLVSDWQPQHF	TGTGCCAGCAGCTTGGTTTCCGATTGGCAGCCCCAGCATTTT	TRBV5-5	many	-	TRBJ1-5	14
CSGLSSGTTWELFF	TGCAGTGGACTTTCTAGCGGTACGACCTGGGAGCTGTTTTTT	TRBV20-1	-	TRBD2	TRBJ2-2	14